Sequencing of this T cell receptor beta chain was carried out in a study of blood T cells in healthy people across ages. Sample-barcoded 5' priming and a J-beta primer mix drove a second PCR of roughly 6 to 12 cycles. A single record per CDR3 protein comes from TCRdb applying MiXCR to the 5' RACE reads. Among 550,000 to 650,000 distinct CDR3 sequences listed, 25% to 30% were seen once. This clonotype appeared many times. The target antigen is unknown. The germline gives CDR1 DFQATT, CDR2 SNEGSKA (reference sequence). V lost 5 bases to trimming and J lost 4 bases, with 12 bases between them. The CDR3 runs 14 residues. Study-wide results and caveats: Across the age range, TCR beta diversity per million T cells fell in a roughly linear way.

This receptor was taken from a woman of 80 years or more in good health. The gene calls are TRBV20-1 and TRBJ1-6, with D maybe TRBD1 (6 bases). The sample comprised blood. CDR3 residues: CSASRGNYNSPLHF. As DNA, the CDR3 is TGCAGTGCTTCTAGGGGGAATTATAATTCACCCCTCCACTTT.